Sequencing of this TCR beta chain was carried out in a study of CD8+CD57+ T cells in acquired aplastic anemia. Turning to the study itself: Sorted CD4+ and CD8+ cells yielded roughly 3 ug of DNA on average.

General study results and limits: Controls did not differ significantly from patients in CD8+ Simpson's diversity.

For CDR3 and TCR beta VDJ profiling, genomic DNA was the template used. Each CDR3 protein is one row after TCRdb ran MiXCR on the reads. The table shows 310,000 or so distinct CDR3 sequences, with about three fifths occurring only once. In the case of this clonotype: Its cognate antigen is unknown. A much larger clone differs from this one at a single base, so this may be a read error.

With V trimmed by 6 bases and J by 10 bases, 12 bases remained unmatched. Germline V lookup: CDR1 LGHDT, CDR2 YNNKEL (reference sequence). This CDR3 is 16 amino acids long. Only patients with CD8+CD57+ cell expansion on flow cytometry were chosen for sequencing. Patients uniformly had severe acquired aplastic anemia. No therapy was given to patients before blood sampling. Input material: sorted CD4+, CD8+, or CD8+CD57+ T cells (not recorded which) from PBMCs. This sequence was found in a human donor with aplastic anemia. The V gene is TRBV3-1, the J gene TRBJ2-1, with 13 nucleotides matching TRBD2. CDR3 loop: CASRPRGLAGIPEQFF. For the CDR3, the DNA is TGTGCCAGCAGACCAAGGGGACTAGCGGGAATACCCGAGCAGTTCTTC.